A selection of T cell receptor beta chains follows, all from one sample in a study of blood T cell repertoires in COVID-19. Profiling relied on immunoSEQ multiplex PCR, and the TCRdb table lists in-frame clones only, not all of them. The sample includes some 290,000 clones, around nine tenths of them seen just once. Sequenced sample: peripheral blood. These receptors were taken from a woman in her 30s with COVID-19, enrolled during active disease. Each CDR3 is given with its conserved first and last residue. D genes are given only for firm matches. For some rows the clone size is stated as once, few or many, or as a class when expanded; others skip it.

NA,TRBV6-5,TRBD1,TRBJ1-2,TGTGCCAGCAGTTCCCCGCAGACAGGGAACTATGGCTACACCTTC,CASSSPQTGNYGYTF
NA,TRBV2,NA,TRBJ1-2,TGTGCCAGCAGTGATAGCCCTGGCGGGGCCTATGGCTACACCTTC,CASSDSPGGAYGYTF
NA,TRBV10-3,TRBD2,TRBJ2-1,TGTGCCATCAGGGATACTAGCGGGAGGGCCGGTGTCGGGTTCTTC,CAIRDTSGRAGVGFF
once,TRBV7-2,NA,TRBJ2-2,TGTGCCAGCAGCCCCAGAGGCTCATCTACCGGGGAGCTGTTTTTT,CASSPRGSSTGELFF
once,TRBV24-1,TRBD1,TRBJ1-4,TGTGCCACCAGTGATTTGGGCAGGGGGCCAACTAATGAAAAACTGTTTTTT,CATSDLGRGPTNEKLFF
few,TRBV28,NA,TRBJ1-6,TGTGCCAGCAGATATCACAGGGAGGGGTCACCCCTCCACTTT,CASRYHREGSPLHF
NA,TRBV7-9,TRBD1,TRBJ2-7,TGTGCCAGCCCTCCGCGGGGGACAGGGATCTACGAGCAGTACTTC,CASPPRGTGIYEQYF
once,TRBV21-1,NA,TRBJ2-3,TGTGCCAGCAGCAAAGTTGGTTTCCCCTGCGGGAGTGATGGAGATACGCAGTATTTT,CASSKVGFPCGSDGDTQYF
NA,TRBV29-1,NA,TRBJ2-7,TGCAGCGCTTATTATGAGGGGGTTTACGAGCAGTACTTC,CSAYYEGVYEQYF
NA,TRBV6-5,NA,TRBJ1-1,TGTGCCAGCACCGTGGGGCCAGGGCTGGGCACTGAAGCTTTCTTT,CASTVGPGLGTEAFF
NA,TRBV7-3,TRBD1,TRBJ2-5,TGTGCCAGCAGCCTTGGGACAGGGGAGGCCCAGTACTTC,CASSLGTGEAQYF
NA,TRBV14,NA,TRBJ2-7,TGTGCCAGCAGCCGAAGACCGGGGATAGCCTACGAGCAGTACTTC,CASSRRPGIAYEQYF
NA,TRBV9,TRBD2,TRBJ2-1,TGTGCCAGCAGCGTAGTGGGTAGCGGGACCCACAATGAGCAGTTCTTC,CASSVVGSGTHNEQFF
NA,TRBV7-2,NA,TRBJ1-3,TGTGCCAGCAGCTTAAAGGGACTATCCGGAAACACCATATATTTT,CASSLKGLSGNTIYF
NA,TRBV30,NA,TRBJ1-5,TGTGCCTGGAGTGTACAGGGAAATCAGCCCCAGCATTTT,CAWSVQGNQPQHF
NA,TRBV5-1,TRBD2,TRBJ2-1,TGCGCCAGCAGCTCGCTAACTAGCGGGGGGATGAAGGAGCAGTTCTTC,CASSSLTSGGMKEQFF
NA,TRBV2,NA,TRBJ1-1,TGTGCCAGCAGTGCGGCCAGGGGCGAAAACACTGAAGCTTTCTTT,CASSAARGENTEAFF
NA,TRBV5-5,TRBD1,TRBJ1-5,TGTGCCAGCAGCTTGACAGGGGAGCCCCAGCATTTT,CASSLTGEPQHF
NA,TRBV6-2/TRBV6-3,NA,TRBJ2-7,TGTGCCAGCAGTTCCCAGAATCCCTACGAGCAGTACTTC,CASSSQNPYEQYF
once,TRBV5-4,TRBD2,TRBJ2-7,TGTGCCAGCAGCTACCAAAGCGGGAGGGCCGTCGACGAGCAGTACTTC,CASSYQSGRAVDEQYF
NA,TRBV19,NA,TRBJ2-7,TGTGCCAGCGCGCCTAGCAAATCCTACGAGCAGTACTTC,CASAPSKSYEQYF
NA,TRBV19,TRBD1,TRBJ1-2,TGTGCCAGTAGCCTCGGACAGGGAAGAGATGGCTACACCTTC,CASSLGQGRDGYTF
NA,TRBV10-2,TRBD2,TRBJ2-7,TGCGCCAGCAGTGCTACGCTAGCGGGAGCTTACGAGCAGTACTTC,CASSATLAGAYEQYF
NA,TRBV6-5,TRBD1,TRBJ1-2,TGTGCCAGCAGTACTACAGGGGGCTATGGCTACACCTTC,CASSTTGGYGYTF
NA,TRBV7-9,TRBD1,TRBJ1-2,TGTGCCAGCAGCTATCGGGACAGGAACTATGGCTACACCTTC,CASSYRDRNYGYTF
NA,TRBV30,NA,TRBJ1-2,TGTGCCTGGAGTGTACTTCGGGGTACAGCTAACTATGGCTACACCTTC,CAWSVLRGTANYGYTF
NA,TRBV11-2,TRBD1,TRBJ1-6,TGTGCCAGCAGCCCAAGACAGGGGGCTAGTTCACCCCTCCACTTT,CASSPRQGASSPLHF
NA,TRBV24-1,TRBD1,TRBJ2-3,TGTGCCACCAGTGCTCTGGGACAGGGCACAGATACGCAGTATTTT,CATSALGQGTDTQYF
once,TRBV4-3,NA,TRBJ2-5,TGCGCCAGCAGCCAAGATAGTACCCAAGAGACCCAGTACTTC,CASSQDSTQETQYF
NA,TRBV28,NA,TRBJ1-2,TGTGCCAGCAGTCCGTACAGAGAATATGGCTACACCTTC,CASSPYREYGYTF
NA,TRBV7-3,TRBD2,TRBJ2-7,TGTGCCAGCAGCTCAACTAGCGGGAGCGTCCGGTACTTC,CASSSTSGSVRYF
once,TRBV5-6,NA,TRBJ2-2,TGTGCCAGCAGCCTAGACTCCTCGAACACCGGGGAGCTGTTTTTT,CASSLDSSNTGELFF
NA,TRBV24-1,TRBD2,TRBJ2-3,TGTGCCACCAGTGACTTCCGGACTAGCGGATACAGCACAGATACGCAGTATTTT,CATSDFRTSGYSTDTQYF
once,TRBV29-1,NA,TRBJ1-3,NA,CSVGPGSSGNTIYF
NA,TRBV24-1,TRBD2,TRBJ2-1,TGTGCCACCAGTGAGACCGGGACTAGCGATGAGCAGTTCTTC,CATSETGTSDEQFF
NA,TRBV2,TRBD2,TRBJ2-2,TGTGCCAGCAGACCTACTAGCGGGATAACCGGGGAGCTGTTTTTT,CASRPTSGITGELFF
NA,TRBV2,NA,TRBJ2-7,TGTGCCAGCAGTGAACAGTCTGGCTCCTACGAGCAGTACTTC,CASSEQSGSYEQYF
NA,TRBV7-9,NA,TRBJ2-5,TGTGCCAGCAGCCGCGAGAGCTTCCAAGAGACCCAGTACTTC,CASSRESFQETQYF
NA,TRBV11-1,TRBD1,TRBJ2-4,TGTGCCAGCAGTCCAGGGGGCGCCAAAAACATTCAGTACTTC,CASSPGGAKNIQYF
NA,TRBV19,TRBD2,TRBJ2-7,TGTGCCAGTAGTAGGGGACCCGCGGGACTAGCGGGAGGGCCGCAGCAGTACTTC,CASSRGPAGLAGGPQQYF
NA,TRBV9,NA,TRBJ1-2,TGTGCCAGCAGCGTAGGTCAGGGCGACTATGGCTACACCTTC,CASSVGQGDYGYTF
NA,TRBV9,TRBD1,TRBJ1-2,TGTGCCAGCAGCGTAGCCACAGGGGGTTACTATGGCTACACCTTC,CASSVATGGYYGYTF
NA,TRBV11-2,NA,TRBJ1-2,TGTGCCAGCAGCTTAGATATGGGGGGAGAAGCTAACTATGGCTACACCTTC,CASSLDMGGEANYGYTF
NA,TRBV3-1/TRBV3-2,NA,TRBJ1-5,TGTGCCAGCAGCCAAACGGCGGGGAGCAATCAGCCCCAGCATTTT,CASSQTAGSNQPQHF
once,TRBV5-1,NA,TRBJ2-2,TGCGCCAGCAGCTTGGAGCGGGCCTTGAACACCGGGGAGCTGTTTTTT,CASSLERALNTGELFF
once,TRBV28,NA,TRBJ1-1,TGTGCCAGCAGTTTTACAGCAATGAACACTGAAGCTTTCTTT,CASSFTAMNTEAFF
once,TRBV3-1/TRBV3-2,TRBD2,TRBJ2-7,TGTGCCAGCAGCCAAACAGCGGGAGTGAACGAGCAGTACTTC,CASSQTAGVNEQYF
NA,TRBV5-1,NA,TRBJ2-4,TGCGCCAGCAGCTTGGCAGGACCCGGAGGGGTGGGGATTCAGTACTTC,CASSLAGPGGVGIQYF
once,TRBV10-3,TRBD1,TRBJ1-1,TGTGCCATCAGTGAAACAGGGGGGTTTACTGAAGCTTTCTTT,CAISETGGFTEAFF
once,TRBV7-2,TRBD2,TRBJ2-3,TGTGCCAGCAGCCCCCGGGGACTAGCGGGAGGGCCGGGCACAGATACGCAGTATTTT,CASSPRGLAGGPGTDTQYF
once,TRBV28,NA,TRBJ2-3,TGTGCCGGCAGTTCTCTGCCGGGCGGGAGCACAGATACGCAGTATTTT,CAGSSLPGGSTDTQYF